Listed here are 27 T cell receptor beta chains from one sample, sequenced in a study of cytomegalovirus exposure and HLA in healthy donors. The PCR contained 60 Vbeta and 13 Jbeta primers. The data were produced by immunoSEQ multiplex PCR, yet TCRdb's version contains in-frame clones alone and is incomplete. The sample has approximately 130,000 clones, roughly three quarters seen once; the top ten hold roughly 1.8%. Sequenced sample: PBMCs. These receptors originate from a woman aged 40 to 50 in good health and CMV-seronegative.

The V gene is TRBV2, the J gene TRBJ2-2, with 7 bases identical to TRBD1. The J segment lost 9 bases and the V segment lost 6 bases, leaving 4 bases of the junction unmatched. The germline gives CDR1 SNHLY, CDR2 FYNNEI. The CDR3 is made up of 12 amino acids. The CDR3 loop is CASRDRAWELFF. CDR3 nucleotides: TGTGCCAGCAGAGACAGGGCCTGGGAGCTGTTTTTT.

This chain links TRBV2 with TRBJ2-3; unclear D gene. The CDR3 loop spans 14 amino acids. Trimming left V 4 bases short and J 6 bases short, with 14 bases between. The germline V gene has CDR1 SNHLY and CDR2 FYNNEI. The CDR3 reads CASSVMGSRDTQYF. CDR3 nucleotide sequence: TGTGCCAGCAGTGTCATGGGCAGTCGGGATACGCAGTATTTT.

This clone showed up just a few times. The chain combines TRBV6-1 with TRBJ1-1; 7 bases are shared with TRBD1. The CDR3 runs 14 residues. Germline V CDR1 and CDR2: MNHNS, SASEGT. V shed 3 bases, J shed 11 bases, and the junction held 12 bases outside the gene matches. CDR3 amino acids: CASSESFGGGSAFF. CDR3 DNA sequence: TGTGCCAGCAGTGAGTCGTTTGGAGGGGGCAGTGCTTTCTTT.

J is TRBJ2-7 and V is TRBV7-2, with 7 bases that match TRBD2. V lost 5 bases and J lost 0; bases outside the gene matches: 10. There are 16 residues in the CDR3. Germline lookup yields CDR1 SGHTA and CDR2 FQGNSA. CDR3 nucleotides: TGTGCCAGCAGCCAGGAGAGCGGGGCAAGCTCCTACGAGCAGTACTTC. Translated, it gives CASSQESGASSYEQYF.

The rearrangement links TRBV10-3 to TRBJ1-3; D is possibly TRBD1 (5 bases). There are 13 residues in the CDR3. Trimming took 6 bases from V and 0 from J, leaving 6 bases between them. Germline-derived CDR1 and CDR2 are ENHRY and SYGVKD. CDR3 nucleotides: TGTGCCATCAGGGGGCTCTCTGGAAACACCATATATTTT. Translated, it gives CAIRGLSGNTIYF.

V usage is TRBV30 and J usage is TRBJ2-2; D is possibly TRBD1 (6 bases). CDR1 GTSNPN and CDR2 SVGIG come from the germline V gene (reference sequence). V was trimmed by 6 bases and J by 5 bases, leaving 16 bases between them. The CDR3 consists of 14 residues. CDR3 bases: TGTGCCTGCCCAGGGGTAAGCGGTACCGGGGAGCTGTTTTTT. This sequence encodes CACPGVSGTGELFF.

The chain's CDR3 is CASSAGLAGGRNEQFF. CDR3 nucleotides: TGTGCCAGCAGTGCCGGACTAGCGGGGGGCAGGAATGAGCAGTTCTTC. The V and J genes are TRBV6-4 and TRBJ2-1; 14 nucleotides match TRBD2. This CDR3 contains 16 residues. The germline V gene has CDR1 MRHNA and CDR2 SNTAGT. J was trimmed by 7 bases and V by 4 bases; bases with no gene match: 6.

The gene calls are TRBV30 and TRBJ1-3; D possibly corresponds to TRBD1 (6 bases). The CDR3 is 15 amino acids. V lost 0 bases and J 5 bases, leaving 14 bases between the germline ends. Germline loops: CDR1 GTSNPN, CDR2 SVGIG (reference sequence). CDR3 in amino acids: CAWSVRQGIRNTIYF. The CDR3 nucleotides read TGTGCCTGGAGTGTACGGCAGGGGATCCGAAACACCATATATTTT.

The CDR3 loop is CASSSLGSQRGATTQYF. CDR3 nucleotides: TGTGCCAGCAGTTCCCTGGGCTCGCAGCGGGGGGCGACGACCCAGTACTTC. The chain carries TRBV27 and TRBJ2-5, with 9 bases lining up with TRBD2. The germline V gene encodes CDR1 MNHEY and CDR2 SMNVEV (reference sequence). With V trimmed by 4 bases and J by 7 bases, 16 bases remained unmatched. This CDR3 is built from 17 residues.

Turning to this clone: At one end, the junction sequence differs from germline, possibly due to a read error. The CDR3: CASSQALGTGGENSQYF. CDR3 DNA: TGCGCCAGCAGCCAAGCCCTGGGAACGGGGGGAGAAAACAGTCAGTACTTC. This sequence joins TRBV4-1 and TRBJ2-4, with TRBD2 identical over 7 bases. The germline gives CDR1 MGHRA, CDR2 YSYEKL. CDR3 length equals 17 residues.

This chain links TRBV6-1 with TRBJ2-5, with a tentative D call TRBD2 (6 bases). This CDR3 contains 14 residues. The V and J ends lost 4 bases and 2 bases respectively, with 11 bases between them. From germline, CDR1 is MNHNS and CDR2 SASEGT. CDR3 region: CASSGGLTQETQYF. CDR3 bases: TGTGCCAGCAGTGGGGGACTGACGCAAGAGACCCAGTACTTC.

The chain carries TRBV19 and TRBJ1-5, with a possible D match to TRBD1 (5 bases). Germline CDR1 reads LNHDA; CDR2 reads SQIVND (reference sequence). Trimming removed 1 base at V and 3 bases at J, with 7 bases between. The CDR3 covers 14 residues. This CDR3 is CASSIGQLNQPQHF. In nucleotides, the CDR3 is TGTGCCAGTAGTATAGGACAGCTCAATCAGCCCCAGCATTTT.

The chain links TRBV7-9 to TRBJ2-3; 8 bases are shared with TRBD2. The CDR3 is made up of 16 amino acids. J was trimmed by 0 bases and V by 5 bases; bases with no gene match: 7. The V gene's germline CDR1 is SEHNR and CDR2 FQNEAQ (reference sequence). For the CDR3, the DNA is TGTGCCAGCAGCCGTGTTAGCGGGGCGAGCACAGATACGCAGTATTTT. This translates into CASSRVSGASTDTQYF.

The rearrangement links TRBV19 to TRBJ1-2, with TRBD1 matching 10 bases. The germline gives CDR1 LNHDA, CDR2 SQIVND (reference sequence). V shed 6 bases, J shed 4 bases, and the junction held 2 bases outside the gene matches. CDR3 size: 13 residues. The CDR3 spells CASSGQGGYGYTF. CDR3 DNA: TGTGCCAGTAGCGGACAGGGGGGCTATGGCTACACCTTC.

This sequence joins TRBV18 and TRBJ2-4; weak D call: TRBD2 (6 bases). Between the trimmed V and J ends, which lost 0 bases and 11 bases, there was a span of 20 bases. Per the germline V gene, CDR1 is KGHSH and CDR2 is LQKENI. The CDR3 length is 16 residues. CDR3 sequence: CASSPPGMASGGVQYF. DNA of the CDR3: TGTGCCAGCTCACCACCGGGGATGGCCAGTGGAGGGGTTCAGTACTTC.

The gene calls are TRBV9 and TRBJ2-7, with 10 bases lining up with TRBD2. With V trimmed by 4 bases and J by 2 bases, 9 bases remained unmatched. The CDR3 sequence is 16 residues long. Germline lookup yields CDR1 SGDLS and CDR2 YYNGEE. The DNA for the CDR3 is TGTGCCAGCAGCCCCAGGCTAGCGGGGGAGACCTACGAGCAGTACTTC. As protein: CASSPRLAGETYEQYF.

The sample holds one count of this clone. V and J are TRBV28 and TRBJ2-3, with D possibly being TRBD1 (5 bases). The CDR3 is made up of 14 amino acids. Trimming took off 8 bases at V and 1 base at J, with 13 bases between the two ends. Per the germline V gene, CDR1 is MDHEN and CDR2 is SYDVKM. The CDR3 loop is CASEGFRGTDTQYF. The CDR3 DNA is TGTGCCAGCGAAGGATTCAGGGGCACAGATACGCAGTATTTT.

This chain joins TRBV21-1 and TRBJ1-1. TRBV21-1 represents a pseudogene. This CDR3 spans 11 amino acids. As DNA, the CDR3 is TGTGCCAGTAAGCCAATCACTGAAGCTTTCTTT. Its protein product is CASKPITEAFF.

This chain uses TRBV9 with TRBJ2-3; 7 positions agree with TRBD1. Germline V lookup: CDR1 SGDLS, CDR2 YYNGEE. The V gene end was trimmed by 4 bases and the J gene end by 0 bases; junction bases not matched to a gene: 14. The length of the CDR3 is 18 residues. For the CDR3, the DNA is TGTGCCAGCAGCCCGATCCCTCTCCGGGACAGTAGCACAGATACGCAGTATTTT. Protein: CASSPIPLRDSSTDTQYF.

The rearrangement links TRBV28 to TRBJ2-1, with 14 bases fitting TRBD2. This CDR3 region has 14 residues. The V and J ends lost 5 bases and 10 bases, in that order; junction bases with no gene match: 4. CDR1 and CDR2 (germline): MDHEN, SYDVKM. The CDR3 DNA reads TGTGCCAGCAGTAGACTAGCGGGAGGGGGAGAGCAGTTCTTC. This gives the protein CASSRLAGGGEQFF.

J is TRBJ2-3 and V is TRBV5-1, with 10 bases that match TRBD1. The junction had 7 bases not matched to a gene; V was cut back by 0 bases and J by 6 bases. The CDR3 runs 16 residues. Germline V gives CDR1 SGHRS, CDR2 YFSETQ. This CDR3 reads CASSLDRQGAKDTQYF. For the CDR3, the DNA is TGCGCCAGCAGCTTGGACAGACAGGGGGCTAAGGATACGCAGTATTTT.

The CDR3 DNA reads as TGTGCCAGCAGAGGGACTACCTACACGCATACGCAGTATTTT. It specifies CASRGTTYTHTQYF. The chain uses TRBV6-1 and TRBJ2-3; 7 nucleotides align to TRBD2. The CDR3 has 14 amino acids. Germline V gene lookup returns CDR1 MNHNS and CDR2 SASEGT. J was trimmed by 7 bases and V by 6 bases; bases with no gene match: 10.

This clone was seen a few times. The junction shows a germline mismatch at one end, possibly a read error. V is TRBV5-1 and J is TRBJ2-6; 7 bases line up with TRBD1. The CDR3 length is 16 residues. Looked up from germline, CDR1 is SGHRS and CDR2 is YFSETQ. CDR3 sequence: CASSFTGDPGANGLTF. DNA for the CDR3: TGCGCCAGCAGCTTCACAGGGGACCCTGGGGCCAACGGCCTGACTTTC.

The chain has TRBV28 and TRBJ1-2; no definite D call. The CDR3 is 13 residues long. Per germline, CDR1 MDHEN and CDR2 SYDVKM. Trimming removed 5 bases at V and 6 bases at J, with 13 bases between. This CDR3 reads CASSPPAGHGYTF. The CDR3 bases are TGTGCCAGCAGTCCCCCTGCGGGCCATGGCTACACCTTC.

This chain links TRBV28 with TRBJ1-4; D unclear. Trimming took 7 bases from V and 7 from J, leaving 10 bases between them. The CDR3 extends over 12 amino acids. Germline lookup yields CDR1 MDHEN and CDR2 SYDVKM. The CDR3 region has the DNA TGTGCCAGCATGGAGGTCGGTGAAAAACTGTTTTTT. Translating it yields CASMEVGEKLFF.

The chain couples TRBV27 to TRBJ2-4, with 7 bases aligning to TRBD1. CDR1 and CDR2 from the germline V gene are MNHEY and SMNVEV (reference sequence). The CDR3 runs 18 residues. With 0 bases clipped from V and 3 bases from J, the junction kept 11 bases outside the gene matches. The CDR3 is CASSLSPNRGIDKNIQYF. In nucleotides, the CDR3 is TGTGCCAGCAGTTTATCCCCCAACAGGGGCATCGACAAAAACATTCAGTACTTC.

The chain links TRBV10-3 to TRBJ1-5, with a weak D call TRBD1 (6 bases). The CDR3 loop spans 12 amino acids. Germline lookup yields CDR1 ENHRY and CDR2 SYGVKD. V lost 11 bases and J lost 1, with 9 bases in between. The CDR3 region is CAVQGSNQPQHF. The CDR3 region has the DNA TGTGCCGTCCAGGGGAGCAATCAGCCCCAGCATTTT.